One sample yielded the 24 T cell receptor beta chains listed below, sequenced in a study of response to subunit inactivated influenza vaccine. TCRdb itself ran the RT-PCR reads through MiXCR, one entry per CDR3 protein. The data show 500,000 to 600,000 distinct CDR3 sequences, around 15% seen once. The material was PBMCs from blood, obtained about 13 days after vaccination. Receptors originate from a man aged 45-65 years who received an inactivated influenza vaccine.

J is TRBJ2-1 and V is TRBV12-3 or TRBV12-4, with TRBD2 matching 9 bases. J gave up 8 bases and V 6 bases, and 8 bases lay outside the gene matches. The CDR3 totals 14 residues. CDR3 nucleotides: TGTGCCAGCAGGAACCCGGGACTAGCCTATGAGCAGTTCTTC. It is translated as CASRNPGLAYEQFF.

The J gene is TRBJ1-5, the V gene TRBV6-2 or TRBV6-3, with D possibly TRBD1 on 5 matching bases. The CDR3 sequence is 15 residues long. From germline, CDR1 is MNHEY and CDR2 SVGEGT. Deletions cut 2 bases from V and 0 bases from J, with 8 bases between. The CDR3 here is CASSYTGASNQPQHF. The CDR3 bases are TGTGCCAGCAGTTACACAGGAGCTAGCAATCAGCCCCAGCATTTT.

This clonotype appeared a few times. CDR3 in DNA: TGTGCCAGCAGTCACGGACAGGTGAGCAATCAGCCCCAGCATTTT. This translates into CASSHGQVSNQPQHF. The rearrangement uses TRBV12-3 or TRBV12-4 and TRBJ1-5, with 7 bases that match TRBD1. The trim removed 5 bases at V and 1 base at J, leaving 5 bases unmatched. The CDR3 length is 15 residues.

This clonotype was recorded a few times. The genes are TRBV10-3 and TRBJ1-2; weak D call: TRBD1 (5 bases). The germline gives CDR1 ENHRY, CDR2 SYGVKD. Trimming took 2 bases from V and 6 from J, leaving 13 bases between them. The CDR3 length is 14 residues. The CDR3 spells CAISEGAVGDGYTF. The CDR3 DNA sequence: TGTGCCATCAGTGAGGGGGCGGTTGGGGATGGCTACACCTTC.

This clonotype came up many times. The genes are TRBV7-2 and TRBJ2-1; no firm D call. V was trimmed by 5 bases and J by 7 bases, leaving 9 bases between them. The CDR3 extends over 12 amino acids. Germline V gene lookup returns CDR1 SGHTA and CDR2 FQGNSA. The CDR3 sequence is CASSPGFNEQFF. For the CDR3, the DNA is TGTGCCAGCAGCCCCGGGTTTAATGAGCAGTTCTTC.

This clonotype was seen only a few times. J is TRBJ2-5 and V is TRBV29-1; D call uncertain. V lost 7 bases, J lost 4 bases, and 7 bases lay in between. The CDR3 has 10 residues. CDR1 is SQVTM and CDR2 is ANQGSEA in the germline V gene. For the CDR3, the DNA is TGCAGCGCTCTTATAGAGACCCAGTACTTC. Protein: CSALIETQYF.

This clonotype was counted between two and nine times. This chain connects TRBV5-1 to TRBJ2-1; 9 positions match TRBD1. Germline V CDR1 and CDR2: SGHRS, YFSETQ. V lost 0 bases to trimming and J lost 7 bases; unmatched junction nucleotides: 5. CDR3 size: 15 residues. The CDR3 spells CASSLVGQGPNEQFF. DNA of the CDR3: TGCGCCAGCAGCTTGGTGGGACAGGGACCGAATGAGCAGTTCTTC. Drawing the rest from reference TRBV5-1 and TRBJ2-1, the complete variable domain is KAGVTQTPRYLIKTRGQQVTLSCSPISGHRSVSWYQQTPGQGLQFLFEYFSETQRNKGNFPGRFSGRQFSNSRSEMNVSTLELGDSALYLCASSLVGQGPNEQFFGPGTRLTVL.

The chain couples TRBV12-3 or TRBV12-4 to TRBJ1-6; 7 positions agree with TRBD1. The CDR3 runs 14 residues. The junction had 6 bases not matched to a gene; V was cut back by 7 bases and J by 6 bases. The CDR3 bases are TGTGCCAGCACCCCGACAGGGAGTAATTCACCCCTCCACTTT. Translated, it gives CASTPTGSNSPLHF.

The chain uses TRBV4-1 and TRBJ1-5, with no clear D. The CDR3 spans 16 residues. Germline-derived CDR1 and CDR2 are MGHRA and YSYEKL. Trimming cost V 5 bases and J 0 bases, with 14 bases left between them. The CDR3 loop reads CASSEQITASNQPQHF. The CDR3 DNA reads as TGCGCCAGCAGCGAACAGATTACGGCTAGCAATCAGCCCCAGCATTTT.

This clonotype was recorded a few times. The chain has TRBV27 and TRBJ2-7; the D is unclear. The V end lost 3 bases, the J end lost 0 bases, and 6 bases lay between the germline ends. Germline-derived CDR1 and CDR2 are MNHEY and SMNVEV (reference sequence). The CDR3 spans 13 residues. In DNA form, the CDR3 reads TGTGCCAGCAGTTTTAGGGCCTCCTACGAGCAGTACTTC. This encodes CASSFRASYEQYF.

About this clonotype itself: A clone one base away is much larger, so this may be a read error. The V call is TRBV28, the J call TRBJ2-3, with 9 bases that match TRBD2. With 0 bases clipped from V and 1 base from J, the junction kept 2 bases outside the gene matches. Germline CDR1 is MDHEN and CDR2 is SYDVKM. The CDR3 length is 16 residues. CDR3 coding DNA: TGTGCCAGCAGTTTATGGCCTAGCGGGGGCACAGATACGCAGTATTTT. Encoded protein: CASSLWPSGGTDTQYF.

The chain is built from TRBV25-1 and TRBJ2-1, with TRBD1 identical over 7 bases. This CDR3 is 14 amino acids long. CDR1 is MGHDK and CDR2 is SYGVNS in the germline V gene. V dropped 4 bases and J dropped 3; count of bases not matched to a gene: 3. As DNA, the CDR3 is TGTGCCAGCAGTGGTGGACAGGTCTACAATGAGCAGTTCTTC. This encodes CASSGGQVYNEQFF.

The chain is built from TRBV6-2 or TRBV6-3 and TRBJ2-1, with D possibly called TRBD1 or TRBD2 (5 bases each). The V end lost 7 bases, the J end lost 4 bases, and 20 bases lay between the germline ends. This CDR3 is built from 16 residues. Germline CDR1 and CDR2: MNHEY and SVGEGT. CDR3 sequence reads: CASNPDRGGGYNEQFF. In DNA, the CDR3 is TGTGCCAGCAACCCCGACCGGGGCGGAGGTTACAATGAGCAGTTCTTC.

The genes are TRBV20-1 and TRBJ2-3; perhaps TRBD2 as D (6 bases). Germline V CDR1 and CDR2: DFQATT, SNEGSKA (reference sequence). The V gene lost 0 bases and the J gene lost 6 bases, with 10 bases spanning the gap. CDR3 length equals 13 residues. CDR3 sequence reads: CSARDSSGDTQYF. In DNA form, the CDR3 reads TGCAGTGCTAGAGATTCGAGCGGGGATACGCAGTATTTT.

The sample holds a few counts of this clonotype. This chain's CDR3 is CSASVSAQETQYF. The CDR3 DNA is TGCAGTGCTAGTGTTTCAGCACAAGAGACCCAGTACTTC. The chain couples TRBV20-1 to TRBJ2-5, with D unresolved. The V end was cut by 3 bases, the J end by 2 bases, with 10 bases between. Germline loops: CDR1 DFQATT, CDR2 SNEGSKA (reference sequence). The CDR3 runs to 13 residues.

This chain uses TRBV19 with TRBJ2-3, with 8 bases that match TRBD1. V shed 4 bases and J 2 bases; nucleotides not matched to a gene: 14. Germline V gene sequence: CDR1 LNHDA, CDR2 SQIVND (reference sequence). This CDR3 has 18 residues. The CDR3 sequence: CASSRRRQGSYPTDTQYF. The CDR3 DNA reads TGTGCCAGTAGTAGGAGGAGACAGGGGTCATACCCCACAGATACGCAGTATTTT.

This clonotype was seen a few times. The chain links TRBV4-2 to TRBJ2-2, with 9 bases lining up with TRBD1. This CDR3 is built from 17 residues. CDR1 and CDR2 from the germline V gene are LGHNA and YNFKEQ. The J segment lost 2 bases and the V segment lost 4 bases, leaving 8 bases of the junction unmatched. The CDR3 DNA is TGTGCCAGCAGCCCTTTTGGGACAGGGAAAAACACCGGGGAGCTGTTTTTT. Translated: CASSPFGTGKNTGELFF.

This clonotype showed up just a few times. The rearrangement links TRBV2 to TRBJ1-1, with D perhaps matching TRBD1 (6 bases). There are 14 residues in the CDR3. V lost 1 base and J 3 bases, leaving 9 bases between the germline ends. Germline loops: CDR1 SNHLY, CDR2 FYNNEI. CDR3 sequence: CASSEGRGDTEAFF. The CDR3 DNA sequence: TGTGCCAGCAGTGAAGGAAGGGGGGACACTGAAGCTTTCTTT.

In this sample, this clonotype turned up a few times. The chain uses TRBV5-1 and TRBJ2-2, with D possibly TRBD2 on 5 matching bases. CDR3 length: 17 amino acids. Germline V lookup: CDR1 SGHRS, CDR2 YFSETQ. The V and J ends lost 0 bases and 3 bases respectively, with 15 bases between them. CDR3 residues: CASSLAGTQRDTGELFF. Here the CDR3 DNA reads TGCGCCAGCAGCTTGGCAGGAACCCAGAGGGACACCGGGGAGCTGTTTTTT.

The gene calls are TRBV4-3 and TRBJ2-7, with 7 bases lining up with TRBD2. CDR1 LGHNA and CDR2 YSLEER come from the germline V gene. This CDR3 spans 14 amino acids. Trimming removed 2 bases from V and 2 bases from J; junction bases left unmatched: 3. DNA for the CDR3: TGCGCCAGCAGCCAACGGGGGGAAACCTACGAGCAGTACTTC. Amino acid sequence: CASSQRGETYEQYF.

This clonotype was detected a few times. The chain links TRBV4-2 to TRBJ2-7, with D unresolved. V lost 0 bases and J lost 3, with 15 bases in between. Germline loops: CDR1 LGHNA, CDR2 YNFKEQ. The CDR3 runs 16 residues. DNA of the CDR3: TGTGCCAGCAGCCAAGAGTTCGCCCAGGTTTTCTACGAGCAGTACTTC. As protein: CASSQEFAQVFYEQYF.

In its sample, this clonotype was seen many times. This sequence joins TRBV29-1 and TRBJ1-2; D gene ambiguous. Germline loops: CDR1 SQVTM, CDR2 ANQGSEA. CDR3 length equals 12 residues. Trimming cost V 3 bases and J 7 bases, with 12 bases left between them. CDR3 DNA sequence: TGCAGCGTTGACTGGGGTCGCAGTGGCTACACCTTC. Encoded protein: CSVDWGRSGYTF.

Only a few counts were recorded for this clonotype. The chain couples TRBV5-1 to TRBJ1-6, with D perhaps TRBD1 (5 bases). Trimming pared 2 bases from V and 9 bases from J, leaving 21 bases between. The CDR3 totals 17 residues. Germline assignment: CDR1 SGHRS and CDR2 YFSETQ. The CDR3 nucleotides are TGCGCCAGCAGCTTTAAACCCATAGGTGGGGGGGGTTCACCCCTCCACTTT. Translated: CASSFKPIGGGGSPLHF.

The V and J genes are TRBV7-8 and TRBJ1-1, with D possibly TRBD1 on 5 matching bases. The CDR3 loop spans 13 amino acids. V gave up 6 bases and J gave up 3 bases, with 11 bases separating them. Germline V lookup: CDR1 SGHVS, CDR2 FQNEAQ. In DNA, the CDR3 is TGTGCCAGCAGGAGAGGGGAGGACACTGAAGCTTTCTTT. It yields the protein CASRRGEDTEAFF.